This is a list of T cell receptor beta chains from one sample in a study of T cells in Graves' hyperthyroidism and ophthalmopathy. TCRdb re-analysed the multiplex PCR reads in MiXCR, keeping a single row per CDR3 protein. The sample contains some 490,000 distinct CDR3 sequences, more than 15% of which appear only once. The sequenced material came from blood. The source is a woman in her 30s with Graves' ophthalmopathy. The CDR3 runs from the conserved cysteine through the conserved F or W. The D gene is left open where the match is weak. Clone size is shown for a subset of rows, as once, few, many or a class of expanded clone.

j_gene: TRBJ2-3; v_gene: TRBV15; len: 15; d_gene: TRBD2; abundance: -; CDR3aa: CATSRQTSGSGTQYF; CDR3nt: TGTGCCACCAGCAGGCAGACTAGCGGGAGCGGTACGCAGTATTTT
j_gene: TRBJ2-3; v_gene: TRBV7-2; len: 18; d_gene: TRBD2; abundance: once; CDR3aa: CASSQVGTSGAGTDTQYF; CDR3nt: TGTGCCAGCAGCCAAGTTGGGACTAGCGGAGCCGGCACAGATACGCAGTATTTT
j_gene: TRBJ2-2; v_gene: TRBV7-3; len: 14; d_gene: -; abundance: many; CDR3aa: CASSLDGNTGELFF; CDR3nt: TGTGCCAGCAGCCTGGACGGCAACACCGGGGAGCTGTTTTTT
j_gene: TRBJ2-1; v_gene: TRBV11-3; len: 14; d_gene: -; abundance: -; CDR3aa: CASSQGGKHNEQFF; CDR3nt: TGTGCCAGCAGCCAGGGGGGAAAACACAATGAGCAGTTCTTC
j_gene: TRBJ2-7; v_gene: TRBV7-8; len: 13; d_gene: TRBD2; abundance: -; CDR3aa: CASSARGLYEQYF; CDR3nt: TGTGCCAGCAGTGCCCGGGGACTATACGAGCAGTACTTC
j_gene: TRBJ2-1; v_gene: TRBV24-1; len: 17; d_gene: TRBD2; abundance: many; CDR3aa: CATSDPSGGSSYNEQFF; CDR3nt: TGTGCCACCAGTGACCCATCGGGGGGAAGCTCCTACAATGAGCAGTTCTTC
j_gene: TRBJ1-5; v_gene: TRBV10-2; len: 14; d_gene: -; abundance: few; CDR3aa: CASALNSKEQPQHF; CDR3nt: TGCGCCAGCGCCCTGAATTCAAAGGAGCAGCCCCAGCATTTT
j_gene: TRBJ1-1; v_gene: TRBV7-2; len: 15; d_gene: -; abundance: few; CDR3aa: CASSFPAGADTEAFF; CDR3nt: TGTGCCAGCAGCTTCCCGGCGGGAGCGGACACTGAAGCTTTCTTT
j_gene: TRBJ2-3; v_gene: TRBV10-3; len: 15; d_gene: TRBD1; abundance: -; CDR3aa: CAISTGQGSTDTQYF; CDR3nt: TGTGCCATCAGTACTGGACAGGGGTCCACAGATACGCAGTATTTT
j_gene: TRBJ2-7; v_gene: TRBV20-1; len: 15; d_gene: TRBD2; abundance: many; CDR3aa: CSARDRAGGGYEQYF; CDR3nt: TGCAGTGCTAGAGATCGGGCGGGAGGAGGCTACGAGCAGTACTTC
j_gene: TRBJ2-5; v_gene: TRBV28; len: 17; d_gene: -; abundance: few; CDR3aa: CASSLMTGQGPKETQYF; CDR3nt: TGTGCCAGCAGTTTAATGACTGGGCAGGGCCCTAAAGAGACCCAGTACTTC
j_gene: TRBJ2-1; v_gene: TRBV20-1; len: 15; d_gene: TRBD2; abundance: few; CDR3aa: CSASVSGRADDEQFF; CDR3nt: TGCAGTGCTAGCGTAAGCGGGAGGGCCGACGATGAGCAGTTCTTC
j_gene: TRBJ2-7; v_gene: TRBV7-8; len: 13; d_gene: -; abundance: -; CDR3aa: CASSLGINGEQYF; CDR3nt: TGTGCCAGCAGCTTAGGAATTAATGGCGAGCAGTACTTC
j_gene: TRBJ2-1; v_gene: TRBV7-3; len: 16; d_gene: -; abundance: -; CDR3aa: CASSLDSGKAYNEQFF; CDR3nt: TGTGCCAGCAGCTTAGACAGCGGTAAAGCCTACAATGAGCAGTTCTTC
j_gene: TRBJ1-1; v_gene: TRBV19; len: 17; d_gene: TRBD1; abundance: few; CDR3aa: CASSIGTGFRMNTEAFF; CDR3nt: TGTGCCAGTAGTATAGGGACAGGGTTTCGGATGAACACTGAAGCTTTCTTT
j_gene: TRBJ2-3; v_gene: TRBV3-1; len: 14; d_gene: -; abundance: many; CDR3aa: CASSQGGWTDTQYF; CDR3nt: TGTGCCAGCAGCCAAGGGGGATGGACAGATACGCAGTATTTT
j_gene: TRBJ2-3; v_gene: TRBV2; len: 17; d_gene: TRBD2; abundance: many; CDR3aa: CASSEGGLAGITDTQYF; CDR3nt: TGTGCCAGCAGTGAAGGAGGGCTAGCGGGAATCACAGATACGCAGTATTTT
j_gene: TRBJ2-3; v_gene: TRBV30; len: 15; d_gene: TRBD1; abundance: many; CDR3aa: CAWERTGGGPDTQYF; CDR3nt: TGTGCCTGGGAAAGGACAGGGGGAGGTCCAGATACGCAGTATTTT
j_gene: TRBJ2-6; v_gene: TRBV3-1; len: 18; d_gene: -; abundance: few; CDR3aa: CASSQTYGQASGANVLTF; CDR3nt: TGTGCCAGCAGCCAAACGTATGGACAAGCCTCTGGGGCCAACGTCCTGACTTTC
j_gene: TRBJ1-1; v_gene: TRBV19; len: 14; d_gene: -; abundance: few; CDR3aa: CASSISRGITEAFF; CDR3nt: TGTGCCAGTAGTATAAGTCGGGGGATCACTGAAGCTTTCTTT
j_gene: TRBJ2-1; v_gene: TRBV11-2; len: 15; d_gene: TRBD2; abundance: many; CDR3aa: CASSQLAGVYNEQFF; CDR3nt: TGTGCCAGCAGCCAACTAGCGGGAGTGTACAATGAGCAGTTCTTC
j_gene: TRBJ2-7; v_gene: TRBV12-3/TRBV12-4; len: 15; d_gene: TRBD2; abundance: once; CDR3aa: CASSSASGSIYEQYF; CDR3nt: TGTGCCAGCAGTTCGGCTAGCGGGAGTATATACGAGCAGTACTTC
j_gene: TRBJ2-1; v_gene: TRBV30; len: 11; d_gene: -; abundance: few; CDR3aa: CAWSPIDEQFF; CDR3nt: TGTGCCTGGAGTCCTATAGATGAGCAGTTCTTC
j_gene: TRBJ2-2; v_gene: TRBV10-3; len: 12; d_gene: -; abundance: few; CDR3aa: CAINRDTGELFF; CDR3nt: TGTGCCATCAACAGGGACACCGGGGAGCTGTTTTTT
j_gene: TRBJ2-1; v_gene: TRBV7-2; len: 13; d_gene: -; abundance: many; CDR3aa: CASAVVAVDGAFF; CDR3nt: TGTGCCAGCGCGGTGGTAGCGGTAGATGGTGCGTTCTTC
j_gene: TRBJ1-6; v_gene: TRBV19; len: 16; d_gene: TRBD1; abundance: -; CDR3aa: CASSMRRDRQNWVLHF; CDR3nt: TGTGCCAGTAGTATGCGCCGGGACAGACAGAATTGGGTCCTCCACTTT
j_gene: TRBJ1-4; v_gene: TRBV20-1; len: 11; d_gene: -; abundance: many; CDR3aa: CSATDGEKLFF; CDR3nt: TGCAGTGCTACGGACGGGGAAAAACTGTTTTTT
j_gene: TRBJ2-7; v_gene: TRBV11-2; len: 15; d_gene: -; abundance: many; CDR3aa: CASSLNKGLFYEQYF; CDR3nt: TGTGCCAGCAGCTTAAATAAGGGATTGTTCTACGAGCAGTACTTC
j_gene: TRBJ2-7; v_gene: TRBV20-1; len: 12; d_gene: -; abundance: -; CDR3aa: CSAQADSYEQYF; CDR3nt: TGCAGTGCTCAGGCAGACTCCTACGAGCAGTACTTC
j_gene: TRBJ2-7; v_gene: TRBV11-2; len: 15; d_gene: TRBD1; abundance: few; CDR3aa: CASSLEWTGTYEQYF; CDR3nt: TGTGCCAGCAGCTTAGAGTGGACAGGAACCTACGAGCAGTACTTC
j_gene: TRBJ2-3; v_gene: TRBV7-2; len: 16; d_gene: TRBD2; abundance: many; CDR3aa: CASSRRLAGNTDTQYF; CDR3nt: TGTGCCAGCAGCCGTAGACTAGCGGGAAACACAGATACGCAGTATTTT
j_gene: TRBJ1-3; v_gene: TRBV18; len: 19; d_gene: TRBD1; abundance: few; CDR3aa: CASSPLSTGEAYSGNTIYF; CDR3nt: TGTGCCAGCTCACCACTCTCGACAGGGGAGGCTTACTCTGGAAACACCATATATTTT
j_gene: TRBJ2-7; v_gene: TRBV12-3/TRBV12-4; len: 15; d_gene: -; abundance: many; CDR3aa: CASSKSEGVAYEQYF; CDR3nt: TGTGCCAGCAGCAAAAGTGAGGGAGTTGCCTACGAGCAGTACTTC
j_gene: TRBJ2-3; v_gene: TRBV6-2/TRBV6-3; len: 17; d_gene: -; abundance: -; CDR3aa: CASSYSTGPSGTDTQYF; CDR3nt: TGTGCCAGCAGTTATTCCACCGGACCCAGTGGCACAGATACGCAGTATTTT
j_gene: TRBJ2-3; v_gene: TRBV6-1; len: 14; d_gene: TRBD2; abundance: few; CDR3aa: CASRRTSGTDTQYF; CDR3nt: TGTGCCAGCAGACGGACTAGCGGCACAGATACGCAGTATTTT
j_gene: TRBJ1-2; v_gene: TRBV5-1; len: 14; d_gene: -; abundance: many; CDR3aa: CASNDGRKNYGYTF; CDR3nt: TGCGCCAGCAACGACGGACGGAAAAACTATGGCTACACCTTC
j_gene: TRBJ1-1; v_gene: TRBV29-1; len: 15; d_gene: -; abundance: many; CDR3aa: CSVCRRQPLNTEAFF; CDR3nt: TGCAGCGTTTGTCGCCGGCAGCCTCTAAACACTGAAGCTTTCTTT
j_gene: TRBJ2-3; v_gene: TRBV7-8; len: 16; d_gene: TRBD2; abundance: many; CDR3aa: CASSPQAGGSTDTQYF; CDR3nt: TGTGCCAGCAGCCCACAAGCGGGAGGGAGCACAGATACGCAGTATTTT